This TCR beta chain stems from a study of blood T cell repertoires in COVID-19. The V and J ends lost 0 bases and 1 base respectively, with 7 bases between them. The CDR3 extends over 14 amino acids. The germline V gene has CDR1 SGHRS and CDR2 YFSETQ. Patients of the Seattle cohort, enrolled during active infection, were followed longitudinally. Here immunoSEQ multiplex PCR was the method, and the copy in TCRdb shows in-frame clones only, minus some. Here the sample spans more than 250,000 clones, about 90% being singletons. This sequence was found in a woman between 45 and 65 years old with COVID-19, enrolled during active disease. Input material: peripheral blood. The chain joins TRBV5-1 to TRBJ1-1; D gene uncertain. CDR3 DNA: TGCGCCAGCAGCTTGGTGGCGGGGAACACTGAAGCTTTCTTT. Its translation is CASSLVAGNTEAFF. Filled out from reference TRBV5-1 and TRBJ1-1, the complete variable domain reads KAGVTQTPRYLIKTRGQQVTLSCSPISGHRSVSWYQQTPGQGLQFLFEYFSETQRNKGNFPGRFSGRQFSNSRSEMNVSTLELGDSALYLCASSLVAGNTEAFFGQGTRLTVV.